These T cell receptor beta chains were read from a single sample in a study of blood T cell repertoires in COVID-19. Produced via immunoSEQ multiplex PCR; TCRdb's table is partial and in-frame only. The sample has tens of thousands of clones, around 74% seen once. The sequenced material came from peripheral blood. These receptors were obtained from a middle-aged man with COVID-19, enrolled during active disease. CDR3s include the opening cysteine and the closing phenylalanine or tryptophan. Fields, in order: V gene, CDR3 length, D gene, clone size, J gene, CDR3 protein, CDR3 DNA. The D gene is left open where the match is weak. Not all rows give a size; the values are once, few, many and, for expanded clones, a class.

v_call: TRBV18
cdr3_length: 17
d_call: TRBD1
clone_size: .
j_call: TRBJ1-3
cdr3_aa: CASSAGQGKISGNTIYF
cdr3_nt: TGTGCCAGCTCAGCGGGACAGGGAAAAATCTCTGGAAACACCATATATTTT

v_call: TRBV6-6
cdr3_length: 15
d_call: TRBD1
clone_size: .
j_call: TRBJ2-7
cdr3_aa: CASSSPGTGKDEQYF
cdr3_nt: TGTGCCAGCAGCTCACCAGGGACAGGGAAGGACGAGCAGTACTTC

v_call: TRBV11-3
cdr3_length: 15
d_call: .
clone_size: .
j_call: TRBJ2-2
cdr3_aa: CASSFSQGMSGELFF
cdr3_nt: TGTGCCAGCAGCTTTTCACAGGGAATGAGCGGGGAGCTGTTTTTT

v_call: TRBV5-1
cdr3_length: 15
d_call: .
clone_size: .
j_call: TRBJ1-4
cdr3_aa: CASSLSGSSNEKLFF
cdr3_nt: TGCGCCAGCAGCTTGTCAGGGTCTTCTAATGAAAAACTGTTTTTT

v_call: TRBV6-5
cdr3_length: 13
d_call: TRBD1
clone_size: .
j_call: TRBJ1-4
cdr3_aa: CASTHRTGEKLFF
cdr3_nt: TGTGCCAGCACCCACAGGACAGGTGAAAAACTGTTTTTT

v_call: TRBV7-9
cdr3_length: 16
d_call: TRBD1
clone_size: .
j_call: TRBJ2-2
cdr3_aa: CASSPHRGLRAGELFF
cdr3_nt: TGTGCCAGCAGCCCCCACAGGGGGCTAAGAGCCGGGGAGCTGTTTTTT

v_call: TRBV6-5
cdr3_length: 13
d_call: TRBD2
clone_size: .
j_call: TRBJ2-1
cdr3_aa: CASRVGGGNEQFF
cdr3_nt: TGTGCCAGCAGAGTCGGGGGGGGCAATGAGCAGTTCTTC

v_call: TRBV3-1/TRBV3-2
cdr3_length: 14
d_call: .
clone_size: .
j_call: TRBJ2-5
cdr3_aa: CASSLYQGKETQYF
cdr3_nt: TGTGCCAGCAGCCTCTATCAGGGTAAAGAGACCCAGTACTTC

v_call: TRBV24-1
cdr3_length: 16
d_call: TRBD2
clone_size: .
j_call: TRBJ2-1
cdr3_aa: CATSDTTSGRYNEQFF
cdr3_nt: TGTGCCACCAGTGATACGACTAGCGGGAGGTACAATGAGCAGTTCTTC

v_call: TRBV2
cdr3_length: 16
d_call: TRBD2
clone_size: .
j_call: TRBJ2-3
cdr3_aa: CASSESGGRATDTQYF
cdr3_nt: TGTGCCAGCAGTGAGAGTGGCGGGAGGGCCACAGATACGCAGTATTTT

v_call: TRBV24-1
cdr3_length: 16
d_call: TRBD2
clone_size: .
j_call: TRBJ2-7
cdr3_aa: CATSDWTSGRYYEQYF
cdr3_nt: TGTGCCACCAGTGATTGGACTAGCGGGAGATACTACGAGCAGTACTTC

v_call: TRBV28
cdr3_length: 14
d_call: .
clone_size: few
j_call: TRBJ1-6
cdr3_aa: CASSFSENNSPLHF
cdr3_nt: TGTGCCAGCAGTTTTTCGGAGAATAATTCACCCCTCCACTTT

v_call: TRBV7-2
cdr3_length: 16
d_call: .
clone_size: .
j_call: TRBJ2-7
cdr3_aa: CASSLDVTGYSYEQYF
cdr3_nt: TGTGCCAGCAGCTTAGATGTGACAGGCTACTCCTACGAGCAGTACTTC

v_call: TRBV29-1
cdr3_length: 14
d_call: TRBD2
clone_size: few
j_call: TRBJ2-2
cdr3_aa: CSVEEGLVSGELFF
cdr3_nt: TGCAGCGTTGAAGAGGGACTAGTTTCCGGGGAGCTGTTTTTT

v_call: TRBV9
cdr3_length: 14
d_call: .
clone_size: .
j_call: TRBJ2-1
cdr3_aa: CASSPTGLLNEQFF
cdr3_nt: TGTGCCAGCAGCCCGACGGGACTTTTAAATGAGCAGTTCTTC

v_call: TRBV5-4
cdr3_length: 13
d_call: .
clone_size: .
j_call: TRBJ1-1
cdr3_aa: CASSFSENTEAFF
cdr3_nt: TGTGCCAGCAGCTTCTCAGAAAACACTGAAGCTTTCTTT

v_call: TRBV19
cdr3_length: 17
d_call: .
clone_size: .
j_call: TRBJ1-2
cdr3_aa: CASSIAPGANSNYGYTF
cdr3_nt: TGTGCCAGTAGTATAGCGCCGGGTGCCAATTCTAACTATGGCTACACCTTC

v_call: TRBV13
cdr3_length: 13
d_call: .
clone_size: .
j_call: TRBJ1-5
cdr3_aa: CASAPGRGQPQHF
cdr3_nt: TGTGCCAGTGCACCCGGCCGGGGGCAGCCCCAGCATTTT

v_call: TRBV5-1
cdr3_length: 19
d_call: .
clone_size: few
j_call: TRBJ2-7
cdr3_aa: CASSRSTTTGTLEAYEQYF
cdr3_nt: TGCGCCAGCAGCCGATCAACAACGACCGGGACTCTCGAGGCCTACGAGCAGTACTTC

v_call: TRBV7-8
cdr3_length: 17
d_call: .
clone_size: .
j_call: TRBJ1-6
cdr3_aa: CASSLMDVDNYNSPLHF
cdr3_nt: TGTGCCAGCAGCCTAATGGATGTGGACAACTATAATTCACCCCTCCACTTT

v_call: TRBV24-1
cdr3_length: 15
d_call: TRBD1
clone_size: few
j_call: TRBJ2-5
cdr3_aa: CATSDPGQGRGTQYF
cdr3_nt: TGTGCCACCAGTGACCCGGGACAGGGGAGGGGGACCCAGTACTTC

v_call: TRBV30
cdr3_length: 13
d_call: TRBD1
clone_size: few
j_call: TRBJ1-6
cdr3_aa: CAFRQGENSPLHF
cdr3_nt: TGTGCCTTTAGACAGGGTGAGAATTCACCCCTCCACTTT

v_call: TRBV11-2
cdr3_length: 14
d_call: TRBD2
clone_size: .
j_call: TRBJ2-1
cdr3_aa: CASSRTSGYNEQFF
cdr3_nt: TGTGCCAGCAGTCGAACTAGCGGCTACAATGAGCAGTTCTTC

v_call: TRBV24-1
cdr3_length: 13
d_call: .
clone_size: .
j_call: TRBJ2-1
cdr3_aa: CATGRNSYNEQFF
cdr3_nt: TGTGCCACCGGCAGGAACTCCTACAATGAGCAGTTCTTC

v_call: TRBV14
cdr3_length: 14
d_call: .
clone_size: .
j_call: TRBJ1-3
cdr3_aa: CASSRVFSGNTIYF
cdr3_nt: TGTGCCAGCAGCCGAGTCTTCTCTGGAAACACCATATATTTT

v_call: TRBV5-6
cdr3_length: 17
d_call: TRBD2
clone_size: .
j_call: TRBJ2-2
cdr3_aa: CASSLWSGRANTGELFF
cdr3_nt: TGTGCCAGCAGCTTGTGGAGCGGGAGAGCGAACACCGGGGAGCTGTTTTTT

v_call: TRBV11-2
cdr3_length: 14
d_call: .
clone_size: .
j_call: TRBJ1-2
cdr3_aa: CASSPAASRYGYTF
cdr3_nt: TGTGCCAGCAGCCCCGCCGCTAGTCGATATGGCTACACCTTC

v_call: TRBV3-1/TRBV3-2
cdr3_length: 16
d_call: TRBD1
clone_size: few
j_call: TRBJ1-4
cdr3_aa: CASSQRTGGFGEKLFF
cdr3_nt: TGTGCCAGCAGCCAAAGGACAGGGGGCTTCGGGGAAAAACTGTTTTTT

v_call: TRBV30
cdr3_length: 17
d_call: .
clone_size: .
j_call: TRBJ2-3
cdr3_aa: CAWSGAGASSSTDTQYF
cdr3_nt: TGTGCCTGGAGTGGTGCGGGGGCATCCTCTAGCACAGATACGCAGTATTTT

v_call: TRBV5-4
cdr3_length: 15
d_call: TRBD1
clone_size: .
j_call: TRBJ1-2
cdr3_aa: CASSSPTGDNYGYTF
cdr3_nt: TGTGCCAGCAGCTCCCCGACAGGGGATAACTATGGCTACACCTTC

v_call: TRBV7-3
cdr3_length: 17
d_call: TRBD2
clone_size: .
j_call: TRBJ2-1
cdr3_aa: CASSYSPGTSASTEQFF
cdr3_nt: TGTGCCAGCAGTTATTCCCCCGGGACTAGCGCATCTACTGAGCAGTTCTTC

v_call: TRBV7-2
cdr3_length: 17
d_call: .
clone_size: .
j_call: TRBJ1-5
cdr3_aa: CASSLGSGADSNQPQHF
cdr3_nt: TGTGCCAGCAGCTTAGGGTCTGGGGCAGATAGCAATCAGCCCCAGCATTTT

v_call: TRBV1
cdr3_length: 15
d_call: .
clone_size: .
j_call: TRBJ2-7
cdr3_aa: CTSSQPAEKYYEQYF
cdr3_nt: TGCACCAGCAGCCAGCCTGCGGAGAAATACTACGAGCAGTACTTC

v_call: TRBV6-1
cdr3_length: 14
d_call: .
clone_size: .
j_call: TRBJ1-1
cdr3_aa: CASSEGGGWTEAFF
cdr3_nt: TGTGCCAGCAGTGAAGGGGGGGGCTGGACTGAAGCTTTCTTT

v_call: TRBV5-4
cdr3_length: 16
d_call: .
clone_size: .
j_call: TRBJ2-1
cdr3_aa: CASSLGGKLSYNEQFF
cdr3_nt: TGTGCCAGCAGCTTAGGCGGGAAATTATCCTACAATGAGCAGTTCTTC

v_call: TRBV19
cdr3_length: 14
d_call: .
clone_size: .
j_call: TRBJ1-6
cdr3_aa: CASSPDRTNSPLHF
cdr3_nt: TGTGCCAGTAGTCCCGACCGGACAAATTCACCCCTCCACTTT

v_call: TRBV5-1
cdr3_length: 15
d_call: TRBD1
clone_size: .
j_call: TRBJ1-2
cdr3_aa: CASSTGDQSNYGYTF
cdr3_nt: TGCGCCAGCAGTACAGGGGATCAGTCTAACTATGGCTACACCTTC

v_call: TRBV5-1
cdr3_length: 16
d_call: TRBD2
clone_size: .
j_call: TRBJ2-3
cdr3_aa: CASSLEGSGDTDTQYF
cdr3_nt: TGCGCCAGCAGCTTGGAAGGAAGCGGGGACACAGATACGCAGTATTTT

v_call: TRBV18
cdr3_length: 17
d_call: TRBD2
clone_size: .
j_call: TRBJ2-3
cdr3_aa: CASSQGTSGRPTDTQYF
cdr3_nt: TGTGCCAGCTCACAAGGGACTAGCGGGAGGCCCACAGATACGCAGTATTTT

v_call: TRBV19
cdr3_length: 15
d_call: TRBD1
clone_size: few
j_call: TRBJ1-1
cdr3_aa: CASSKFAGGRSEAFF
cdr3_nt: TGTGCCAGTAGTAAATTCGCAGGGGGCCGCTCTGAAGCTTTCTTT

v_call: TRBV7-9
cdr3_length: 14
d_call: TRBD1
clone_size: .
j_call: TRBJ1-2
cdr3_aa: CASSWGQPSGGYTF
cdr3_nt: TGTGCCAGCAGTTGGGGACAGCCTTCAGGTGGCTACACCTTC

v_call: TRBV9
cdr3_length: 16
d_call: TRBD1
clone_size: .
j_call: TRBJ1-1
cdr3_aa: CASSVLDRVRDTEAFF
cdr3_nt: TGTGCCAGCAGCGTTCTGGACAGGGTTAGGGACACTGAAGCTTTCTTT

v_call: TRBV5-1
cdr3_length: 21
d_call: .
clone_size: .
j_call: TRBJ2-5
cdr3_aa: CASSLSGRNRALPSLQETQYF
cdr3_nt: TGCGCCAGCAGCTTGTCAGGACGGAACAGGGCTTTACCTAGTTTACAAGAGACCCAGTACTTC

v_call: TRBV28
cdr3_length: 15
d_call: TRBD2
clone_size: .
j_call: TRBJ2-3
cdr3_aa: CASSQLAATTDTQYF
cdr3_nt: TGTGCCAGCAGTCAACTAGCGGCCACCACAGATACGCAGTATTTT

v_call: TRBV7-6
cdr3_length: 17
d_call: TRBD1
clone_size: .
j_call: TRBJ1-2
cdr3_aa: CASSLDSGDRGTRGYTF
cdr3_nt: TGTGCCAGCAGCTTAGATAGTGGTGACAGGGGGACGAGGGGCTACACCTTC

v_call: TRBV7-9
cdr3_length: 15
d_call: .
clone_size: .
j_call: TRBJ1-5
cdr3_aa: CASSAAGYSNQPQHF
cdr3_nt: TGTGCCAGCAGCGCGGCAGGGTATAGCAATCAGCCCCAGCATTTT

v_call: TRBV11-2
cdr3_length: 14
d_call: .
clone_size: .
j_call: TRBJ1-6
cdr3_aa: CASSAGTANSPLHF
cdr3_nt: TGTGCCAGCAGCGCAGGAACAGCCAATTCACCCCTCCACTTT

v_call: TRBV27
cdr3_length: 14
d_call: TRBD2
clone_size: few
j_call: TRBJ2-7
cdr3_aa: CASSLTSGGDEQYF
cdr3_nt: TGTGCCAGCAGTTTAACTAGCGGGGGTGACGAGCAGTACTTC

v_call: TRBV14
cdr3_length: 15
d_call: .
clone_size: .
j_call: TRBJ1-4
cdr3_aa: CASSQDAGGRPRLFF
cdr3_nt: TGTGCCAGCAGCCAAGATGCGGGCGGCAGACCTCGACTGTTTTTT

v_call: TRBV18
cdr3_length: 13
d_call: .
clone_size: .
j_call: TRBJ2-7
cdr3_aa: CASSPENRGRQYF
cdr3_nt: TGTGCCAGCTCACCTGAGAATAGGGGCCGGCAGTACTTC

v_call: TRBV29-1
cdr3_length: 15
d_call: TRBD2
clone_size: .
j_call: TRBJ2-3
cdr3_aa: CSVEVLAGVADTQYF
cdr3_nt: TGCAGCGTTGAAGTATTAGCGGGGGTGGCAGATACGCAGTATTTT

v_call: TRBV7-2
cdr3_length: 15
d_call: TRBD1
clone_size: .
j_call: TRBJ1-2
cdr3_aa: CASSLFGTGRGGYTF
cdr3_nt: TGTGCCAGCAGCTTATTTGGGACAGGGCGTGGTGGCTACACCTTC

v_call: TRBV5-6
cdr3_length: 16
d_call: .
clone_size: .
j_call: TRBJ1-5
cdr3_aa: CASSLGAGTSNQPQHF
cdr3_nt: TGTGCCAGCAGCTTGGGGGCGGGGACTAGCAATCAGCCCCAGCATTTT

v_call: TRBV20-1
cdr3_length: 12
d_call: .
clone_size: .
j_call: TRBJ2-3
cdr3_aa: CSASPAGDTQYF
cdr3_nt: TGCAGTGCTAGTCCCGCGGGGGATACGCAGTATTTT

v_call: TRBV27
cdr3_length: 13
d_call: .
clone_size: .
j_call: TRBJ1-1
cdr3_aa: CASSLEGVSEAFF
cdr3_nt: TGTGCCAGCAGTTTGGAGGGCGTATCTGAAGCTTTCTTT

v_call: TRBV2
cdr3_length: 12
d_call: .
clone_size: medium-sized
j_call: TRBJ1-1
cdr3_aa: CASLRGYTEAFF
cdr3_nt: TGTGCCAGTCTTCGGGGGTACACTGAAGCTTTCTTT

v_call: TRBV5-1
cdr3_length: 16
d_call: TRBD1
clone_size: .
j_call: TRBJ2-1
cdr3_aa: CASSWYGTGFNNEQFF
cdr3_nt: TGCGCCAGCAGCTGGTACGGGACAGGGTTCAACAATGAGCAGTTCTTC

v_call: TRBV5-1
cdr3_length: 17
d_call: TRBD1
clone_size: once
j_call: TRBJ1-2
cdr3_aa: CASSLRLGQRNNYGYTF
cdr3_nt: TGCGCCAGCAGCCTCCGTTTGGGACAGCGGAATAACTATGGCTACACCTTC

v_call: TRBV10-3
cdr3_length: 13
d_call: .
clone_size: .
j_call: TRBJ2-1
cdr3_aa: CAISRTSYNEQFF
cdr3_nt: TGTGCCATCAGTAGAACTAGCTACAATGAGCAGTTCTTC

v_call: TRBV29-1
cdr3_length: 14
d_call: .
clone_size: .
j_call: TRBJ1-1
cdr3_aa: CSVGPGQLNTEAFF
cdr3_nt: TGCAGCGTTGGCCCCGGACAGCTGAACACTGAAGCTTTCTTT